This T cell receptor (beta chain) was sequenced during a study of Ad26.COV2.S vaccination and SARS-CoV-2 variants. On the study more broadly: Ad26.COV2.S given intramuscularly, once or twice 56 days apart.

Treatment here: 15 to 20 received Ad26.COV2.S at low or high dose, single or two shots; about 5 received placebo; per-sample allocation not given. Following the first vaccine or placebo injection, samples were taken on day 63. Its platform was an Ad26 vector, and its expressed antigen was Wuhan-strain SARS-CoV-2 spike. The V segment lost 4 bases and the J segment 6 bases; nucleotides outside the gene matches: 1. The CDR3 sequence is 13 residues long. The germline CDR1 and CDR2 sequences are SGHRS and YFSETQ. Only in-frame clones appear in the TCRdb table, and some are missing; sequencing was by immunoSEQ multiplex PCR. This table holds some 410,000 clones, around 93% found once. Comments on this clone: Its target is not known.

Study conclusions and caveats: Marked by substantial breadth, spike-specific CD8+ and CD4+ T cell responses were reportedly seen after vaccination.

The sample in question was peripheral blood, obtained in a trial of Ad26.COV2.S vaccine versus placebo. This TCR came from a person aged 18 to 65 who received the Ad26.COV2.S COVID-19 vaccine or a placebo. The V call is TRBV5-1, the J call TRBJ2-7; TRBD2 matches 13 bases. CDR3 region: CASSTSGGAEQYF. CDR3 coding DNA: TGCGCCAGCAGCACTAGCGGGGGGGCCGAGCAGTACTTC.